This is a list of T cell receptor beta chains from one sample in a study of blood T cell repertoires in COVID-19. The repertoire was sequenced with immunoSEQ multiplex PCR; TCRdb's copy has only in-frame clones and lacks some. The sample lists roughly 180,000 clones, 87% seen once, with about 2.3% in the top ten. The sequenced sample consisted of PBMCs or T cells enriched from blood (not recorded which). The receptors stem from a woman aged 25 to 45 who had recovered from COVID-19. Both conserved end residues are part of each CDR3. D genes are given only for firm matches.

V gene: TRBV29-1
J gene: TRBJ2-2
D gene: -
CDR3 protein: CSVYRGTGELFF

V gene: TRBV27
J gene: TRBJ2-3
D gene: TRBD1
CDR3 protein: CASSIYRGKTTDTQYF

V gene: TRBV6-5
J gene: TRBJ1-1
D gene: TRBD1
CDR3 protein: CASSRTGVFAEAFF

V gene: TRBV4-3
J gene: TRBJ1-1
D gene: -
CDR3 protein: CASSHNFRGGTEAFF

V gene: TRBV5-1
J gene: TRBJ1-2
D gene: TRBD1
CDR3 protein: CASSLSTGDYGYTF

V gene: TRBV24-1
J gene: TRBJ1-1
D gene: -
CDR3 protein: CATALGSGTEAFF

V gene: TRBV4-2
J gene: TRBJ2-6
D gene: TRBD1
CDR3 protein: CASSQAGQAVVLTF

V gene: TRBV28
J gene: TRBJ2-7
D gene: TRBD2
CDR3 protein: CASSLLAGGYEQYF

V gene: TRBV4-1
J gene: TRBJ2-4
D gene: TRBD2
CDR3 protein: CASSRGLAGGLAKNIQYF

V gene: TRBV7-3
J gene: TRBJ1-1
D gene: TRBD1
CDR3 protein: CASSLNPPGTGQTEAFF

V gene: TRBV6-5
J gene: TRBJ1-1
D gene: -
CDR3 protein: CASRTQNTEAFF

V gene: TRBV18
J gene: TRBJ1-2
D gene: TRBD1
CDR3 protein: CASSLAGTGNYGYTF

V gene: TRBV3-1/TRBV3-2
J gene: TRBJ2-1
D gene: TRBD1
CDR3 protein: CASSQRPTGGNWGEQFF

V gene: TRBV11-3
J gene: TRBJ1-2
D gene: -
CDR3 protein: CASSLNGYGYTF

V gene: TRBV19
J gene: TRBJ1-5
D gene: -
CDR3 protein: CASSIVGLLYF

V gene: TRBV9
J gene: TRBJ1-1
D gene: -
CDR3 protein: CASSVVSGAGTEAFF

V gene: TRBV5-8
J gene: TRBJ2-2
D gene: TRBD2
CDR3 protein: CATKNERGNTGELFF

V gene: TRBV18
J gene: TRBJ2-7
D gene: TRBD2
CDR3 protein: CASSPAGLAGSYEQYF

V gene: TRBV4-3
J gene: TRBJ2-3
D gene: -
CDR3 protein: CASSQDTSRADTQYF

V gene: TRBV30
J gene: TRBJ1-4
D gene: TRBD1
CDR3 protein: CAWSRGTGEVHEKLFF

V gene: TRBV15
J gene: TRBJ1-1
D gene: TRBD1
CDR3 protein: CATSPDRAYTEAFF

V gene: TRBV19
J gene: TRBJ2-1
D gene: TRBD2
CDR3 protein: CASQRTSGSDEQFF

V gene: TRBV10-3
J gene: TRBJ2-7
D gene: TRBD2
CDR3 protein: CAISAGLAVDEQYF

V gene: TRBV24-1
J gene: TRBJ2-7
D gene: -
CDR3 protein: CATSEPTESRYLYEQYF

V gene: TRBV3-1/TRBV3-2
J gene: TRBJ1-2
D gene: -
CDR3 protein: CASSQQGRGYTF

V gene: TRBV5-5
J gene: TRBJ1-5
D gene: TRBD1
CDR3 protein: CASSLDGGGRRNQPQHF

V gene: TRBV19
J gene: TRBJ1-1
D gene: TRBD1
CDR3 protein: CASSIRGPANTEAFF

V gene: TRBV30
J gene: TRBJ1-5
D gene: -
CDR3 protein: CAWSVGIESNQPQHF

V gene: TRBV28
J gene: TRBJ2-7
D gene: TRBD2
CDR3 protein: CASRTSGIWEQYF

V gene: TRBV27
J gene: TRBJ2-7
D gene: TRBD1
CDR3 protein: CASSHSIRTGFHEQYF

V gene: TRBV9
J gene: TRBJ1-6
D gene: -
CDR3 protein: CASSQRGDSPLHF

V gene: TRBV3-1/TRBV3-2
J gene: TRBJ1-1
D gene: TRBD1
CDR3 protein: CASSQIGGNTEAFF

V gene: TRBV30
J gene: TRBJ1-1
D gene: -
CDR3 protein: CAWTMGGNTEAFF

V gene: TRBV6-2/TRBV6-3
J gene: TRBJ2-1
D gene: TRBD2
CDR3 protein: CASSSTTGLAGQTGNEQFF

V gene: TRBV4-1
J gene: TRBJ2-7
D gene: -
CDR3 protein: CASSQEDFLSYEQYF

V gene: TRBV28
J gene: TRBJ2-7
D gene: TRBD2
CDR3 protein: CASLRGSLEYF

V gene: TRBV6-4
J gene: TRBJ2-6
D gene: TRBD1
CDR3 protein: CASSSGQGSGANVLTF

V gene: TRBV10-3
J gene: TRBJ2-6
D gene: -
CDR3 protein: CAISESGRGSSGANVLTF

V gene: TRBV6-2/TRBV6-3
J gene: TRBJ2-3
D gene: TRBD2
CDR3 protein: CASSYSGRAADTQYF

V gene: TRBV5-1
J gene: TRBJ1-1
D gene: -
CDR3 protein: CASSLLQGDTEAFF

V gene: TRBV30
J gene: TRBJ2-3
D gene: TRBD1
CDR3 protein: CAWSVGTGTDTQYF

V gene: TRBV19
J gene: TRBJ1-1
D gene: -
CDR3 protein: CASSVKAGSMKAFF

V gene: TRBV10-1
J gene: TRBJ1-5
D gene: TRBD1
CDR3 protein: CASSEVGTGGRSNQPQHF

V gene: TRBV9
J gene: TRBJ2-2
D gene: TRBD2
CDR3 protein: CASSPRSGGHSGELFF

V gene: TRBV5-6
J gene: TRBJ2-7
D gene: -
CDR3 protein: CASSLGRDTYEQYF

V gene: TRBV7-9
J gene: TRBJ1-1
D gene: -
CDR3 protein: CASSLAGEDTEAFF

V gene: TRBV7-9
J gene: TRBJ1-2
D gene: -
CDR3 protein: CASLRIPNYGYTF

V gene: TRBV14
J gene: TRBJ2-7
D gene: -
CDR3 protein: CASSQVTGFAYEQYF

V gene: TRBV9
J gene: TRBJ1-2
D gene: TRBD1
CDR3 protein: CASSVGTGGIDYGYTF

V gene: TRBV30
J gene: TRBJ1-4
D gene: TRBD1
CDR3 protein: CAWDQQGAGTNEKLFF

V gene: TRBV10-3
J gene: TRBJ1-2
D gene: TRBD1
CDR3 protein: CAISESVNRGLNYGYTF

V gene: TRBV5-1
J gene: TRBJ1-2
D gene: TRBD1
CDR3 protein: CASSPRTGLINYGYTF

V gene: TRBV30
J gene: TRBJ1-2
D gene: -
CDR3 protein: CAWSVKGVYTF

V gene: TRBV7-8
J gene: TRBJ2-5
D gene: -
CDR3 protein: CASSLAGRRETQYF

V gene: TRBV9
J gene: TRBJ2-2
D gene: TRBD2
CDR3 protein: CASSDPRQPGGRNTGELFF